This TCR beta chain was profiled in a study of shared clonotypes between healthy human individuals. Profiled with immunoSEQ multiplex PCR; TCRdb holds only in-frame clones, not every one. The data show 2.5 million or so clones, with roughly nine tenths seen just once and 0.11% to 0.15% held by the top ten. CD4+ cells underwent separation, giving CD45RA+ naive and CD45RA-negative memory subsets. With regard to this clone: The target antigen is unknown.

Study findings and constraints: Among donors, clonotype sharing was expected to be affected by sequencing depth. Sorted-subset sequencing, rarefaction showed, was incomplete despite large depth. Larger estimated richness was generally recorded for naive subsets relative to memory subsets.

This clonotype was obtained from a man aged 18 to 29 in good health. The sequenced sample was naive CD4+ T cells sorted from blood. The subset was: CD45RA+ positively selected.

As DNA, the CDR3 is TGTGCCAGCAGCTTACGAGGCAGGAACTCCTACGAGCAGTACTTC. It yields the protein CASSLRGRNSYEQYF. The chain carries TRBV11-2 and TRBJ2-7; D is unresolved. Per the germline V gene, CDR1 is SGHAT and CDR2 is FQNNGV. V shed 2 bases and J shed 0 bases, with 11 bases lying between them. This CDR3 has 15 amino acids.